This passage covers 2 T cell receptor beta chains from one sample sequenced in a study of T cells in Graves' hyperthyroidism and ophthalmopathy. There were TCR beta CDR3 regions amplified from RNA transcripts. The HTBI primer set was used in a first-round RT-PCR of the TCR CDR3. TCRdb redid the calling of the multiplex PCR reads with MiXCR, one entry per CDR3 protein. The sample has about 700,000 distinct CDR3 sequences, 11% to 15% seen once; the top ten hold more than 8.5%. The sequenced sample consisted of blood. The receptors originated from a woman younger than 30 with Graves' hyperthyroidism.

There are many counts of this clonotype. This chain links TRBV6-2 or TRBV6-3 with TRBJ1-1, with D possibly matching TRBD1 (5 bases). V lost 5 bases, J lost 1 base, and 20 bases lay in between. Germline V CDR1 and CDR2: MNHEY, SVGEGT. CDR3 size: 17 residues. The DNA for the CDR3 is TGTGCCAGCAGTGGCCGACTCCGGGACGCCCAGAACACTGAAGCTTTCTTT. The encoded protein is CASSGRLRDAQNTEAFF.

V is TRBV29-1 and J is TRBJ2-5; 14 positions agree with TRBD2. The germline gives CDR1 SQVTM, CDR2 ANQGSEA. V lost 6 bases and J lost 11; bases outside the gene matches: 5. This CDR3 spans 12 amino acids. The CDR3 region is CSVGTSGSKQYF. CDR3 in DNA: TGCAGCGTAGGGACTAGCGGGAGTAAACAGTACTTC.